This T cell receptor beta chain comes out of a study of blood T cells in healthy people across ages. A second PCR, run for about 7 to 11 cycles, used a sample-barcoded 5' primer plus a J-beta primer mix. One entry per CDR3 protein, called by TCRdb with MiXCR from the 5' RACE reads. Among 1,300,000 or so distinct CDR3 sequences listed, approximately 60% were seen once. The material sequenced was blood. The receptor was derived from a man aged 18 to 29 in good health.

For the CDR3, the DNA is TGTGCCAGCTCACGGACTAGCGGGGGAGGCTACGAGCAGTACTTC. It codes for CASSRTSGGGYEQYF. This sequence joins TRBV18 and TRBJ2-7; 13 bases are shared with TRBD2. The germline gives CDR1 KGHSH, CDR2 LQKENI. This CDR3 spans 15 amino acids. V was pared by 4 bases and J by 3 bases, with 3 bases of the junction left unmatched.